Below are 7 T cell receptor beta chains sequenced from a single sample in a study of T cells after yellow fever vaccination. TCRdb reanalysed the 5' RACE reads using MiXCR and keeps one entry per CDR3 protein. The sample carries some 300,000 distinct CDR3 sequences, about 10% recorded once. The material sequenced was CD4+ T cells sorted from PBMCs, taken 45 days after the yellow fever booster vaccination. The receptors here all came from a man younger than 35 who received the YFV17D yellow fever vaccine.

The CDR3 loop reads CASSLMSSWETQYF. The CDR3 coding sequence is TGTGCCAGCAGCTTAATGTCTAGCTGGGAGACCCAGTACTTC. The chain uses TRBV7-2 and TRBJ2-5, with D perhaps matching TRBD2 (5 bases). The ends were cut back, 2 bases at V and 5 bases at J, with 12 bases in the middle. Germline CDR1 reads SGHTA; CDR2 reads FQGNSA. The CDR3 totals 14 residues.

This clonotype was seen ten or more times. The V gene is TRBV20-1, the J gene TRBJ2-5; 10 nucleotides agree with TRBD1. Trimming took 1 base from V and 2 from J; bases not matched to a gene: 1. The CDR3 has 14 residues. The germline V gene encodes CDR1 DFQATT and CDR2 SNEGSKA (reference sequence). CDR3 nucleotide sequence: TGCAGTGCTAGAGGGACAGGGGGTCAAGAGACCCAGTACTTC. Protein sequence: CSARGTGGQETQYF.

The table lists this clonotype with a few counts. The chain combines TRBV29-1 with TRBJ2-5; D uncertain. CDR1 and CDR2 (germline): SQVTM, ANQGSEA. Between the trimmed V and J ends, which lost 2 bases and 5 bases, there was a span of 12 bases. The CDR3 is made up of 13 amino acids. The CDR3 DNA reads TGCAGCGTTGAAAGGTCTAGTACGGAGACCCAGTACTTC. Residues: CSVERSSTETQYF. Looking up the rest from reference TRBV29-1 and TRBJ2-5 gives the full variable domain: SAVISQKPSRDICQRGTSLTIQCQVDSQVTMMFWYRQQPGQSLTLIATANQGSEATYESGFVIDKFPISRPNLTFSTLTVSNMSPEDSSIYLCSVERSSTETQYFGPGTRLLVL.

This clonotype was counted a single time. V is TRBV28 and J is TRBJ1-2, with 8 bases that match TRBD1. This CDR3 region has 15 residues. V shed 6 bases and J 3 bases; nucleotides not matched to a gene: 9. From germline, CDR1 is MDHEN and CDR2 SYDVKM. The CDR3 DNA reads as TGTGCCAGCAGCTCCCAGGCAGGGGGCGACTATGGCTACACCTTC. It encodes CASSSQAGGDYGYTF.

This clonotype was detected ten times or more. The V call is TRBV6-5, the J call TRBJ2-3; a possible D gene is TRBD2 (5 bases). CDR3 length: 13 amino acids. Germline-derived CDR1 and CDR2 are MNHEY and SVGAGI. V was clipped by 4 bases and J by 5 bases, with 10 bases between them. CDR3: CASSLRGRDTQYF. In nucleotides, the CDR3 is TGTGCCAGCAGTTTACGAGGGAGAGATACGCAGTATTTT.

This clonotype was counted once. The chain's CDR3 is CASMDYLLGELFF. The CDR3 DNA reads TGTGCCAGCATGGATTACCTTCTCGGGGAGCTGTTTTTT. The chain recombines TRBV2 with TRBJ2-2; no firm D call. In germline, CDR1 is SNHLY, CDR2 FYNNEI. The V end was cut by 7 bases, the J end by 7 bases, with 13 bases between. CDR3 length equals 13 residues.

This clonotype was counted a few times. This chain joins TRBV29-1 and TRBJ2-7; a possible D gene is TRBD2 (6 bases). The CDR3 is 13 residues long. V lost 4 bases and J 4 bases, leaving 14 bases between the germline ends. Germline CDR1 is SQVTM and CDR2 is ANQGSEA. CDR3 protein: CSVVPAGRYEQYF. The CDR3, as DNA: TGCAGCGTTGTCCCGGCAGGGAGGTACGAGCAGTACTTC.